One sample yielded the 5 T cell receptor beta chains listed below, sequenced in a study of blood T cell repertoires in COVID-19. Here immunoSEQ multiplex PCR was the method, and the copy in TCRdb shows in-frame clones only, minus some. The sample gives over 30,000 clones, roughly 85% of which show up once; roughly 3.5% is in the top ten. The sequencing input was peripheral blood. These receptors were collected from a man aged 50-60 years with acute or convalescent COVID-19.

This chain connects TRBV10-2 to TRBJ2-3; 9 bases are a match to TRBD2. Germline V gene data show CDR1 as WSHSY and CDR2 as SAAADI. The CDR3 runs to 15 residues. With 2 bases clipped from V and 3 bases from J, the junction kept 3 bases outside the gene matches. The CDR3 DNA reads TGCGCCAGCAGTGAGACTGCGGGGGGGACAGATACGCAGTATTTT. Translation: CASSETAGGTDTQYF.

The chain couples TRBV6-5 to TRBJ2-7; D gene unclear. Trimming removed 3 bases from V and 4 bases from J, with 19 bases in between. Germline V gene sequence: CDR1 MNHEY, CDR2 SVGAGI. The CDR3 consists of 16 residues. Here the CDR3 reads CASSYSSGSTSYEQYF. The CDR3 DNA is TGTGCCAGCAGTTATTCGTCTGGCAGTACCTCATACGAGCAGTACTTC.

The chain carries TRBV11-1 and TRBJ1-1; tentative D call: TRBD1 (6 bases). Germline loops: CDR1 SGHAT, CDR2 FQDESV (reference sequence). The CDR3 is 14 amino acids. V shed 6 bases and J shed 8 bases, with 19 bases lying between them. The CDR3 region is CASSREGGRVEAFF. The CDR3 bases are TGTGCCAGCAGTAGGGAGGGGGGGCGCGTGGAAGCTTTCTTT.

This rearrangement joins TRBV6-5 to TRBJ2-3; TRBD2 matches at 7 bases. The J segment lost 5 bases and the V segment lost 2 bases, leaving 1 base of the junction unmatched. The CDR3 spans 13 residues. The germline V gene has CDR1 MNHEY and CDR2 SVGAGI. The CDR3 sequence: CASSYGGVDTQYF. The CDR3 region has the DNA TGTGCCAGCAGTTACGGGGGGGTAGATACGCAGTATTTT.

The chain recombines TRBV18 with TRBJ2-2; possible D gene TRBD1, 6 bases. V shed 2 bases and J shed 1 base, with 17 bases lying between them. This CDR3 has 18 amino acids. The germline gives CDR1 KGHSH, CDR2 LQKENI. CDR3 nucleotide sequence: TGTGCCAGCTCACCATACGGGCAGGGGCTGTGGAACACCGGGGAGCTGTTTTTT. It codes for CASSPYGQGLWNTGELFF.